Only one count was recorded for the clone carrying this T cell receptor (beta chain). Germline and junction disagree at one end, which may indicate a read error. The source of the sample is a study of tumor-infiltrating lymphocytes in primary liver carcinoma. The CDR3 spans 12 residues. The germline V gene encodes CDR1 SQVTM and CDR2 ANQGSEA. Unsorted bulk tissue (roughly 19-31 mg) underwent RNA and DNA co-extraction. cDNA specific to TCR beta was made from about 0.45 ug of total RNA, with a constant-region primer employed for priming. Amplification in three nested multiplex PCR rounds with slightly modified ARM-PCR gave rise to TCR beta libraries. With TRBV1-TRBV30 forward primers and a C-beta reverse primer, the first two PCR rounds were run for approximately 9 cycles each. TCRdb processed the multiplex PCR reads anew with MiXCR; each CDR3 protein has one entry. Counted here are 65,000 to 90,000 distinct CDR3 sequences, approximately 77% occurring once; the ten biggest clones make up 15% to 20%.

Sequencing used liver tumor tissue from sampling region 1. Sample subset: tumor region T1, superior pole. The rearrangement uses TRBV29-1 and TRBJ1-1, with a weak D call TRBD1 (5 bases). This TCR was sampled from a man aged 35-49 years with primary liver carcinoma and hepatitis B virus infection. The CDR3, as DNA: TGCAGCGTTGTGAGGGGTCGTGGGGAAGCTTTCTTC. Protein sequence: CSVVRGRGEAFF.